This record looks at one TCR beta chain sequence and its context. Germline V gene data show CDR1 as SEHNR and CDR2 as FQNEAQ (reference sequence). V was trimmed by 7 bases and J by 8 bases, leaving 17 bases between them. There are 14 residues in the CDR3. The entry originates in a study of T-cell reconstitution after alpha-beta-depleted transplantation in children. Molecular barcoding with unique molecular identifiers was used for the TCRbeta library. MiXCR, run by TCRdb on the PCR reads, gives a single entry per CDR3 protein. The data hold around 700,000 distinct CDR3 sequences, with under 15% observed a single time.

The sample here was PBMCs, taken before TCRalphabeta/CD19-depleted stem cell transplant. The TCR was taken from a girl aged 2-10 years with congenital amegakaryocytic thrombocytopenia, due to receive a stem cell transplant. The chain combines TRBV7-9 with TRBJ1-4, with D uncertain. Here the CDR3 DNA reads TGTGCCAGCACCCGGGCAGGAGCCTCCGAAAAACTGTTTTTT. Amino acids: CASTRAGASEKLFF.